The source of this T cell receptor (beta chain) is a study of blood T cell repertoires in COVID-19. At the level of the study: Specimens from acute and convalescent COVID-19 originated in the United States, Italy and Spain.

The CDR3 has 16 amino acids. The V gene's germline CDR1 is SGHVS and CDR2 FNYEAQ. The V end lost 4 bases, the J end lost 1 base, and 14 bases lay between the germline ends. Per the study methods: Amplifying reference gene primers gave estimates of nucleated cell counts. Profiling relied on immunoSEQ multiplex PCR, and the TCRdb table lists in-frame clones only, not all of them. The DNA gave D and trimming, while V, J and clone size come from that table. Seen here are 190,000 or so clones, around 87% observed once, and the top ten hold 0.85% to 0.95%. The receptor was derived from a woman younger than 35 who had recovered from COVID-19. The V gene is TRBV7-6, the J gene TRBJ2-1, with D unresolved. Material: peripheral blood. CDR3 in amino acids: CASSSQVGFSYNEQFF. The CDR3 DNA reads TGTGCCAGCAGCTCCCAAGTTGGCTTTTCCTACAATGAGCAGTTCTTC.